The clone carrying this T cell receptor beta chain appeared many times. Its antigen remains unknown. It was RNA transcripts that yielded the amplified TCR beta CDR3 regions. HTBI primers drove first-round RT-PCR of the TCR CDR3. Each CDR3 protein is one row after TCRdb ran MiXCR on the multiplex PCR reads. The data contain over 300,000 distinct CDR3 sequences, around 14% of them singletons. The data originate from a study of T cells in Graves' hyperthyroidism and ophthalmopathy. General study results and limits: In the analysis, a 13 V-J model separated ophthalmopathy from stable hyperthyroidism.

Patients aged 18 to 65 had newly diagnosed hyperthyroidism of under 2 months' duration. Trimming pared 1 base from V and 4 bases from J, leaving 7 bases between. Germline CDR1 and CDR2: MDHEN and SYDVKM. The CDR3 is 13 amino acids. Sequenced input: blood. The chain has TRBV28 and TRBJ1-2; D call uncertain. The sequence was collected from a woman aged 55-75 years with Graves' hyperthyroidism. CDR3 nucleotides: TGTGCCAGCAGTTTATCGGCGATCTATGGCTACACCTTC. Protein sequence: CASSLSAIYGYTF.